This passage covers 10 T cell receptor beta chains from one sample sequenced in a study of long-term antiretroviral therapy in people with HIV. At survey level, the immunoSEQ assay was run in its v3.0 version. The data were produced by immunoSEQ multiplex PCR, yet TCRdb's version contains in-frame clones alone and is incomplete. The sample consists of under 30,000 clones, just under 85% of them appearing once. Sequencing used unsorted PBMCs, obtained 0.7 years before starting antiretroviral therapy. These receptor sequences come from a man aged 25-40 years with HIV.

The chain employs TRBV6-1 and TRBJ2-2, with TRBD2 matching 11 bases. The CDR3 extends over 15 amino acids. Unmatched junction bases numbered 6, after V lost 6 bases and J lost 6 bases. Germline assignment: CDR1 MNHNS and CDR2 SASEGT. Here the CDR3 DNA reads TGTGCCAGCAGAAGTAGCGGGGGGGCCTCCGGGGAGCTGTTTTTT. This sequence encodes CASRSSGGASGELFF.

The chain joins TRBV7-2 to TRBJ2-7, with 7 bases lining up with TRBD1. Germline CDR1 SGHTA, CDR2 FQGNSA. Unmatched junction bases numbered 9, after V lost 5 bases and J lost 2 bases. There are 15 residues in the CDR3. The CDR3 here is CASSPQQGTTYEQYF. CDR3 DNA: TGTGCCAGCAGCCCCCAACAGGGGACCACCTACGAGCAGTACTTC.

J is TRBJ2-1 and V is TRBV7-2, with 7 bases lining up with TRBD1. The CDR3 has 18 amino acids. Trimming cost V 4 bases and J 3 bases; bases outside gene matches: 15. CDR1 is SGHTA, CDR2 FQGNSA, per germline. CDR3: CASSSPTYRDRYYNEQFF. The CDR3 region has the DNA TGTGCCAGCAGCTCGCCTACATACCGGGACAGATACTACAATGAGCAGTTCTTC. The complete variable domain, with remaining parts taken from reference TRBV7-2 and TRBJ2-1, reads GAGVSQSPSNKVTEKGKDVELRCDPISGHTALYWYRQSLGQGLEFLIYFQGNSAPDKSGLPSDRFSAERTGGSVSTLTIQRTQQEDSAVYLCASSSPTYRDRYYNEQFFGPGTRLTVL.

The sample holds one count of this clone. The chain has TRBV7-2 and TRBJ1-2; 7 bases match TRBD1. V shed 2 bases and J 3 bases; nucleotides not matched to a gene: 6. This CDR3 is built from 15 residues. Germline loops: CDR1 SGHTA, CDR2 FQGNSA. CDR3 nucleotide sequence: TGTGCCAGCAGCTTAAGACGGGACAGCTACTATGGCTACACCTTC. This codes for CASSLRRDSYYGYTF. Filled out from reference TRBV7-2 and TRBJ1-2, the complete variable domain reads GAGVSQSPSNKVTEKGKDVELRCDPISGHTALYWYRQSLGQGLEFLIYFQGNSAPDKSGLPSDRFSAERTGGSVSTLTIQRTQQEDSAVYLCASSLRRDSYYGYTFGSGTRLTVV.

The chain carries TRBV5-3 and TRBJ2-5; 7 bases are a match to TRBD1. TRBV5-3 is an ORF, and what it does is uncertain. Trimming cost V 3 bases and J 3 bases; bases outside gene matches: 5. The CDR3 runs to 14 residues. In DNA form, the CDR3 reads TGTGCCAGAAGCTACAGGGGTAGGGAAGAGACCCAGTACTTC. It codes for CARSYRGREETQYF.

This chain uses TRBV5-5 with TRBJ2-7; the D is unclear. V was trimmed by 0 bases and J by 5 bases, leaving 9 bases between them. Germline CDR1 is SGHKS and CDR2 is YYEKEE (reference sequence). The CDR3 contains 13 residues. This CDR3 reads CASSLDVDHEQYF. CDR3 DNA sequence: TGTGCCAGCAGCTTGGACGTCGATCACGAGCAGTACTTC. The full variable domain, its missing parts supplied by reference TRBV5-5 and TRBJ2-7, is DAGVTQSPTHLIKTRGQQVTLRCSPISGHKSVSWYQQVLGQGPQFIFQYYEKEERGRGNFPDRFSARQFPNYSSELNVNALLLGDSALYLCASSLDVDHEQYFGPGTRLTVT.

CDR3 in amino acids: CASSLTGYNSPLHF. CDR3 nucleotides: TGCGCCAGCAGCTTGACAGGATATAATTCACCCCTCCACTTT. The chain couples TRBV5-1 to TRBJ1-6; maybe TRBD1 (5 bases). CDR1 SGHRS and CDR2 YFSETQ come from the germline V gene. This CDR3 spans 14 amino acids. Trimming took off 1 base at V and 4 bases at J, with 6 bases between the two ends. The complete variable domain, with remaining parts taken from reference TRBV5-1 and TRBJ1-6, reads KAGVTQTPRYLIKTRGQQVTLSCSPISGHRSVSWYQQTPGQGLQFLFEYFSETQRNKGNFPGRFSGRQFSNSRSEMNVSTLELGDSALYLCASSLTGYNSPLHFGNGTRLTVT.

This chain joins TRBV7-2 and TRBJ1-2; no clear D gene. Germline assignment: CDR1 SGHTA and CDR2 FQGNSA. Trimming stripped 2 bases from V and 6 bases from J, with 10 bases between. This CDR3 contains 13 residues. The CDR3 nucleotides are TGTGCCAGCAGCTTACGTCCCAGAGATGGCTACACCTTC. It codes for CASSLRPRDGYTF. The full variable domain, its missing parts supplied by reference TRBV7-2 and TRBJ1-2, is GAGVSQSPSNKVTEKGKDVELRCDPISGHTALYWYRQSLGQGLEFLIYFQGNSAPDKSGLPSDRFSAERTGGSVSTLTIQRTQQEDSAVYLCASSLRPRDGYTFGSGTRLTVV.

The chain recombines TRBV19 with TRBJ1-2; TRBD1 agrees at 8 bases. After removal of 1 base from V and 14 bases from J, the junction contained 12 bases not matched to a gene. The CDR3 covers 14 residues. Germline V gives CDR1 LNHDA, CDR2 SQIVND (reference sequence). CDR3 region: CASSIVPGTGARTF. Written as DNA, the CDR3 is TGTGCCAGTAGTATAGTTCCCGGGACAGGAGCTAGGACCTTC.

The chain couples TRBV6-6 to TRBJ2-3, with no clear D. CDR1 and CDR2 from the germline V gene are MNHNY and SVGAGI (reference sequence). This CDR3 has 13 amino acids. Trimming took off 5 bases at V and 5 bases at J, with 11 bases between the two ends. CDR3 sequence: CASSPDAQDTQYF. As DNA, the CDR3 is TGTGCCAGCAGTCCAGACGCCCAAGATACGCAGTATTTT.